Shown below are 23 T cell receptor beta chains from a single sample sequenced in a study of shared clonotypes between healthy human individuals. Sequencing used immunoSEQ multiplex PCR; TCRdb keeps in-frame clones, though not all of them. The top ten clones hold 0.37% of a sample with about 2.5 million clones, 92% of them seen once. The sample was naive CD4+ T cells from PBMCs. Sample subset: CD45RA+ positively selected. The receptors derive from a man aged 18 to 35 in good health. Some clones in this sample may be carry-over from other donors' samples.

The V gene is TRBV6-5, the J gene TRBJ2-7, with a tentative D call TRBD2 (6 bases). The ends were cut back, 6 bases at V and 0 bases at J, with 12 bases in the middle. The CDR3 extends over 14 amino acids. Looked up from germline, CDR1 is MNHEY and CDR2 is SVGAGI. The CDR3 sequence is CASSSGLPSYEQYF. The CDR3 DNA sequence: TGTGCCAGCAGCTCGGGACTGCCCTCCTACGAGCAGTACTTC.

V and J are TRBV6-1 and TRBJ2-1; 13 nucleotides agree with TRBD2. The V gene's germline CDR1 is MNHNS and CDR2 SASEGT. The CDR3 has 16 amino acids. Trimming at V came to 4 bases and at J to 5 bases, leaving 5 bases not matched to a gene. CDR3 sequence reads: CASSAATSGRDNEQFF. The DNA for the CDR3 is TGTGCCAGCAGTGCCGCTACTAGCGGGAGGGACAATGAGCAGTTCTTC.

V is TRBV5-4 and J is TRBJ2-3; D might be TRBD2 (5 bases). The V gene's germline CDR1 is SGHNT and CDR2 YYREEE (reference sequence). There are 16 residues in the CDR3. Between the trimmed V and J ends, which lost 0 bases and 3 bases, there was a span of 14 bases. The chain's CDR3 is CASSLALTRDTDTQYF. The CDR3 DNA is TGTGCCAGCAGCTTGGCTCTGACACGGGATACAGATACGCAGTATTTT.

The rearrangement links TRBV10-2 to TRBJ1-5, with 9 bases matching TRBD1. Looked up from germline, CDR1 is WSHSY and CDR2 is SAAADI. J lost 3 bases, V lost 6 bases, and 6 bases had no gene match. This CDR3 is built from 15 residues. For the CDR3, the DNA is TGCGCCAGCAGCCCGGGACAGGGTTACAATCAGCCCCAGCATTTT. This encodes CASSPGQGYNQPQHF.

This clone came up once. The rearrangement joins TRBV18 to TRBJ1-1, with D unresolved. V was clipped by 3 bases and J by 7 bases, with 18 bases between them. CDR1 is KGHSH, CDR2 LQKENI, per germline. CDR3 length equals 15 residues. The CDR3 DNA reads TGTGCCAGCTCACCCATGACGGCCGGACGTTATGAAGCTTTCTTT. It codes for CASSPMTAGRYEAFF.

The chain combines TRBV27 with TRBJ2-7; a weak D match, TRBD2 (5 bases). Looked up from germline, CDR1 is MNHEY and CDR2 is SMNVEV (reference sequence). The CDR3 is 14 amino acids. V dropped 1 base and J dropped 3 bases, with 10 bases sitting between them. The DNA of the CDR3 is TGTGCCAGCAGTTTATACAGCGGTATCTACGAGCAGTACTTC. The encoded protein is CASSLYSGIYEQYF.

The V call is TRBV28, the J call TRBJ2-5; no clear D. Trimming cost V 6 bases and J 2 bases, with 16 bases left between them. Germline V gene sequence: CDR1 MDHEN, CDR2 SYDVKM. CDR3 size: 15 residues. The chain's CDR3 is CASSVLPRSQETQYF. CDR3 nucleotides: TGTGCCAGCAGCGTACTTCCCCGGTCACAAGAGACCCAGTACTTC.

Concerning this clone: The sample carries other DNA sequences with the same CDR3. The chain employs TRBV18 and TRBJ2-5; D is unresolved. The ends were cut back, 3 bases at V and 2 bases at J, with 4 bases in the middle. This CDR3 contains 12 residues. Per the germline V gene, CDR1 is KGHSH and CDR2 is LQKENI. CDR3 loop: CASSPDQETQYF. DNA for the CDR3: TGTGCCAGCTCACCTGATCAAGAGACCCAGTACTTC.

The chain uses TRBV19 and TRBJ1-1; D gene unclear. CDR1 LNHDA and CDR2 SQIVND come from the germline V gene (reference sequence). The CDR3 loop spans 14 amino acids. The V end lost 7 bases, the J end lost 0 bases, and 12 bases lay between the germline ends. The CDR3 protein is CASTLGRMNTEAFF. The CDR3 DNA reads as TGTGCCAGTACCCTTGGGCGTATGAACACTGAAGCTTTCTTT.

This chain links TRBV5-1 with TRBJ2-3, with a tentative D call TRBD2 (6 bases). The germline gives CDR1 SGHRS, CDR2 YFSETQ. This CDR3 is 14 amino acids long. The V end lost 4 bases, the J end lost 3 bases, and 12 bases lay between the germline ends. CDR3 sequence (DNA): TGCGCCAGCAGCCTAACGCGGGGAACAGATACGCAGTATTTT. Its protein is CASSLTRGTDTQYF.

V gene TRBV5-4 combines with J gene TRBJ2-7; D gene uncertain. CDR3 length: 16 amino acids. In germline, CDR1 is SGHNT, CDR2 YYREEE (reference sequence). Trimming took off 4 bases at V and 2 bases at J, with 19 bases between the two ends. The DNA of the CDR3 is TGTGCCAGCAGCCTGGGCGGTAGAACAGCAACCTACGAGCAGTACTTC. Encoded protein: CASSLGGRTATYEQYF.

The chain combines TRBV11-1 with TRBJ2-3; the match to TRBD1 covers 9 bases. The CDR3 is made up of 15 amino acids. V lost 5 bases, J lost 5 bases, and 8 bases stayed unmatched. Germline values: CDR1 SGHAT, CDR2 FQDESV (reference sequence). The DNA for the CDR3 is TGTGCCAGCAGCCCCGGACAGGGGCGAGAAGATACGCAGTATTTT. The encoded protein is CASSPGQGREDTQYF.

Of note for this clone: At one end, the junction sequence differs from germline, possibly due to a read error. The chain has TRBV2 and TRBJ2-4; D possibly corresponds to TRBD1 (6 bases). CDR1 is SNHLY, CDR2 FYNNEI, per germline. CDR3 length: 10 residues. The CDR3, as DNA: TGTGCCAGCAGTGAAGGACAGGACGACTTC. It encodes CASSEGQDDF.

The J gene is TRBJ2-5, the V gene TRBV7-6, with D perhaps matching TRBD1 or TRBD2 (5 bases each). Germline V lookup: CDR1 SGHVS, CDR2 FNYEAQ. Trimming pared 3 bases from V and 5 bases from J, leaving 7 bases between. The CDR3 runs 12 residues. The CDR3 spells CASSFEGETQYF. The CDR3, as DNA: TGTGCCAGCAGCTTCGAGGGGGAGACCCAGTACTTC.

The V and J genes are TRBV28 and TRBJ1-1; tentatively, D is TRBD1 (5 bases). From germline, CDR1 is MDHEN and CDR2 SYDVKM. Trimming stripped 8 bases from V and 10 bases from J, with 17 bases between. This CDR3 has 12 amino acids. CDR3: CASASPGQRAFF. DNA of the CDR3: TGTGCCAGCGCCAGCCCGGGGCAACGAGCTTTCTTT.

This clone turned up a few times. The J gene is TRBJ1-1, the V gene TRBV19, with TRBD1 matching over 10 bases. The CDR3 runs to 14 residues. With 3 bases clipped from V and 10 bases from J, the junction kept 8 bases outside the gene matches. In germline, CDR1 is LNHDA, CDR2 SQIVND (reference sequence). Written as DNA, the CDR3 is TGTGCCAGTAGTATTTCGGGACAGGGGTTTCGAGCTTTCTTT. It specifies CASSISGQGFRAFF. Full variable domain (missing parts from reference TRBV19 and TRBJ1-1): DGGITQSPKYLFRKEGQNVTLSCEQNLNHDAMYWYRQDPGQGLRLIYYSQIVNDFQKGDIAEGYSVSREKKESFPLTVTSAQKNPTAFYLCASSISGQGFRAFFGQGTRLTVV.

CDR3 protein: CASSPLGALSYEQYF. The DNA for the CDR3 is TGTGCCAGCAGTCCGCTGGGGGCCCTTTCCTACGAGCAGTACTTC. The genes are TRBV27 and TRBJ2-7; TRBD1 is a possible D gene (6 bases). The CDR3 runs 15 residues. V shed 5 bases and J shed 1 base, with 15 bases lying between them. Germline lookup yields CDR1 MNHEY and CDR2 SMNVEV (reference sequence).

This chain joins TRBV15 and TRBJ2-5; D is perhaps TRBD1 or TRBD2 (5 bases each). V gave up 5 bases and J gave up 1 base, with 17 bases separating them. Per the germline V gene, CDR1 is LNHNV and CDR2 is YYDKDF (reference sequence). The CDR3 has 16 amino acids. In nucleotides, the CDR3 is TGTGCCACCAGCCGCGGACCCGGGGCTCTCCAAGAGACCCAGTACTTC. Translated, it gives CATSRGPGALQETQYF.

V gene TRBV30 combines with J gene TRBJ2-7; a weak D match, TRBD1 (6 bases). The germline CDR1 and CDR2 sequences are GTSNPN and SVGIG (reference sequence). This CDR3 has 13 amino acids. V lost 5 bases to trimming and J lost 0 bases, with 11 bases between them. As DNA, the CDR3 is TGTGCCTGGGACCAGGGGACCTCCTACGAGCAGTACTTC. This codes for CAWDQGTSYEQYF.

The chain links TRBV6-5 to TRBJ2-1; 13 bases agree with TRBD2. The CDR3 is made up of 16 amino acids. J gave up 9 bases and V 2 bases, and 7 bases lay outside the gene matches. Germline-derived CDR1 and CDR2 are MNHEY and SVGAGI. The DNA of the CDR3 is TGTGCCAGCAGTTACGCCGGACTAGCGGGGGAACTTGAGCAGTTCTTC. Residues: CASSYAGLAGELEQFF.

The V call is TRBV5-1, the J call TRBJ1-2; 8 bases line up with TRBD1. CDR1 and CDR2 from the germline V gene are SGHRS and YFSETQ. CDR3 length: 14 amino acids. Trimming at V came to 5 bases and at J to 6 bases, leaving 9 bases not matched to a gene. The CDR3 loop is CASRDNPGGNGYTF. The CDR3 nucleotides read TGCGCCAGCAGAGATAACCCAGGGGGCAATGGCTACACCTTC.

J is TRBJ1-2 and V is TRBV28, with D perhaps TRBD1 (5 bases). Germline V gene sequence: CDR1 MDHEN, CDR2 SYDVKM. Trimming took 5 bases from V and 6 from J, leaving 19 bases between them. The CDR3 covers 15 residues. CDR3 sequence (DNA): TGTGCCAGCAGTGTAACTACGCGGGGGGTCGATGGCTACACCTTC. This encodes CASSVTTRGVDGYTF.

The rearrangement joins TRBV10-3 to TRBJ2-7, with D perhaps TRBD1 (5 bases). From germline, CDR1 is ENHRY and CDR2 SYGVKD. The CDR3 has 14 residues. V dropped 3 bases and J dropped 0 bases, with 9 bases sitting between them. In DNA form, the CDR3 reads TGTGCCATCAGTGATATTAGGGGCTCCTACGAGCAGTACTTC. This translates into CAISDIRGSYEQYF.